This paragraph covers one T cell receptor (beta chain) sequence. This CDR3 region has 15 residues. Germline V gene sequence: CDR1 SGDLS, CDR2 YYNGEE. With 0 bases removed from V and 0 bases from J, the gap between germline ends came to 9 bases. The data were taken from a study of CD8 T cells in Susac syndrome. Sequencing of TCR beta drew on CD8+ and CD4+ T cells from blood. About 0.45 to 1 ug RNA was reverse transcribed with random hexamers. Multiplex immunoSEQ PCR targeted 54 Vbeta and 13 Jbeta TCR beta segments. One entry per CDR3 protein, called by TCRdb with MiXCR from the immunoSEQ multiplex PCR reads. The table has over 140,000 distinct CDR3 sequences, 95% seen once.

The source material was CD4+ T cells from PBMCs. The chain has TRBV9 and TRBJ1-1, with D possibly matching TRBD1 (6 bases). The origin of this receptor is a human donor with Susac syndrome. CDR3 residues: CASSVGWGLNTEAFF. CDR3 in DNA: TGTGCCAGCAGCGTAGGTTGGGGGCTGAACACTGAAGCTTTCTTT.